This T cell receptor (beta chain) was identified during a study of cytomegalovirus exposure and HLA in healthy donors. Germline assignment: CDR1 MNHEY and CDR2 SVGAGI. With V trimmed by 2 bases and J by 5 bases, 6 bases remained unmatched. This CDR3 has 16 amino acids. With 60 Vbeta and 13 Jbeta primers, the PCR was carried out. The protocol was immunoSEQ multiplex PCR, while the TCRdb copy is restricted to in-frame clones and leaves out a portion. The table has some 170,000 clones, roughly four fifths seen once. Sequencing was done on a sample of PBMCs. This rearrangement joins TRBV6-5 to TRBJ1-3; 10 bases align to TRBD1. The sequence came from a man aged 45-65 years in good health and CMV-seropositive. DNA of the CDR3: TGTGCCAGCAGTTACGTGACAGGGGGCGGTAGAAACACCATATATTTT. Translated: CASSYVTGGGRNTIYF.